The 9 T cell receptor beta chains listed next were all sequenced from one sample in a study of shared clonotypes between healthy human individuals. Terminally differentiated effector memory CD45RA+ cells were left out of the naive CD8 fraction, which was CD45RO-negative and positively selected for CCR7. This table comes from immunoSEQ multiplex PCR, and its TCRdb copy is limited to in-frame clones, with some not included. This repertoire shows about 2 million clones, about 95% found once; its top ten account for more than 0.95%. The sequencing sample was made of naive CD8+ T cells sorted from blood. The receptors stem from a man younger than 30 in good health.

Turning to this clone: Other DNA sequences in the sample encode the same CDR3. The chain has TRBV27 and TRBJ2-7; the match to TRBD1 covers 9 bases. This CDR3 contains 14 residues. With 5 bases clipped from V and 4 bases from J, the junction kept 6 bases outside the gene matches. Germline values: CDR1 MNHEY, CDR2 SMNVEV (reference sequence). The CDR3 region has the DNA TGTGCCAGCAGTCCACAGGGGGCTAGTTACGAGCAGTACTTC. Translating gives CASSPQGASYEQYF.

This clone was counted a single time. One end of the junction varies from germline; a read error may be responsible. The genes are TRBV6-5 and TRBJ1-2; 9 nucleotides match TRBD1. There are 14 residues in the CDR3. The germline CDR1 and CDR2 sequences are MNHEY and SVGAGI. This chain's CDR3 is CASREPGQGVGFAF. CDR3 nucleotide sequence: TGTGCCAGCAGAGAACCGGGACAGGGAGTAGGGTTCGCCTTC.

The CDR3 region has the DNA TGCGCCAGCAGCCTTCTCCAGGGGGCCAACGTCCTGACTTTC. This sequence encodes CASSLLQGANVLTF. The genes are TRBV4-1 and TRBJ2-6; D gene ambiguous. Trimming left V 4 bases short and J 4 bases short, with 8 bases between. CDR1 is MGHRA, CDR2 YSYEKL, per germline. The CDR3 is 14 amino acids.

As DNA, the CDR3 is TGTGCCAGCAGCGCCGCAGGGGAAGGGGATGAAAAACTGTTTTTT. It yields the protein CASSAAGEGDEKLFF. This chain links TRBV13 with TRBJ1-4, with a tentative D call TRBD1 (6 bases). The CDR3 length is 15 residues. V was clipped by 5 bases and J by 6 bases, with 16 bases between them. Germline loops: CDR1 PRHDT, CDR2 FYEKMQ (reference sequence).

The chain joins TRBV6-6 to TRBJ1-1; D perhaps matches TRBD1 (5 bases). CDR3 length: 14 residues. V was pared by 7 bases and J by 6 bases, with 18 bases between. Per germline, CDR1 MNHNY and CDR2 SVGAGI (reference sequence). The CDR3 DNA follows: TGTGCCAGCACCGCACAGGAGTCCGTGCCTGAAGCTTTCTTT. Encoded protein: CASTAQESVPEAFF.

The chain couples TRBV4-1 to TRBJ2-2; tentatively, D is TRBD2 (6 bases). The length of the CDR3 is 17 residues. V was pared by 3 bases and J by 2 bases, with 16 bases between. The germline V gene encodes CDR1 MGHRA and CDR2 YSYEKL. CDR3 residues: CASSQVTGTGNTGELFF. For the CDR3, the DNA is TGCGCCAGCAGCCAGGTGACCGGGACTGGTAACACCGGGGAGCTGTTTTTT.

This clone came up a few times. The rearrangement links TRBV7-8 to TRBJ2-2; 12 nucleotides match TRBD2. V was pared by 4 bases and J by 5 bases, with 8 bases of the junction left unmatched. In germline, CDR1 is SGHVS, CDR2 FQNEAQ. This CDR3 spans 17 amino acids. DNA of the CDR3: TGTGCCAGCAGCTCTTCTAGCGGGAGGGCGGGGACCGGGGAGCTGTTTTTT. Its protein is CASSSSSGRAGTGELFF.

CDR3 protein: CASSTSGVLPYEQYF. CDR3 nucleotides: TGTGCCAGCAGTACATCAGGCGTCTTACCCTACGAGCAGTACTTC. The chain recombines TRBV27 with TRBJ2-7; D gene unclear. V lost 5 bases and J lost 2, with 16 bases in between. Germline V CDR1 and CDR2: MNHEY, SMNVEV (reference sequence). The CDR3 has 15 residues.

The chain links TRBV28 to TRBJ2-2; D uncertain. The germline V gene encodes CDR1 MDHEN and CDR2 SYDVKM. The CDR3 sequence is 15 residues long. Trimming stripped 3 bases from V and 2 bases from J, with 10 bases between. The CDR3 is CASSFWAENTGELFF. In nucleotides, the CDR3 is TGTGCCAGCAGTTTTTGGGCAGAAAACACCGGGGAGCTGTTTTTT.